This TCR beta chain is drawn from a study of technical replicates of blood from several donors listed by TCRdb under 2017. In regard to this clone: There is no known antigen for this receptor. No base quality values were provided; no much bigger clone lies one nucleotide off.

Trimming accounts for 6 bases at V and 0 bases at J, while the number of junction bases matched to no gene is 4. The germline V gene supplies CDR1 ENHRY and CDR2 SYGVKD. Its CDR3 holds 15 amino acids, cysteine through phenylalanine. Just the 45-base CDR3 DNA is kept, in frame starting at base 1. Libraries were built with the immunoSEQ multiplex PCR assay. TCRdb took over this immuneACCESS table, retaining in-frame rearrangements with V and J assigned. Such tables are incomplete; in checked studies, under half of the missing clones stem from an unresolved V gene, and the remainder is unexplained. The sample table lists tens of thousands of clones, around 97% of them with a count of one. 0.22% of the sample is taken by the ten largest.

Input material: T cells isolated from PBMCs. Here the chain combines TRBV10-3 and TRBJ2-2; 7 bases in the middle match TRBD1. The clonotype comes from a human donor in good health. The CDR3 corresponds to CAISWDSPNTGELFF. The base sequence is TGTGCCATCAGCTGGGACAGCCCGAACACCGGGGAGCTGTTTTTT.